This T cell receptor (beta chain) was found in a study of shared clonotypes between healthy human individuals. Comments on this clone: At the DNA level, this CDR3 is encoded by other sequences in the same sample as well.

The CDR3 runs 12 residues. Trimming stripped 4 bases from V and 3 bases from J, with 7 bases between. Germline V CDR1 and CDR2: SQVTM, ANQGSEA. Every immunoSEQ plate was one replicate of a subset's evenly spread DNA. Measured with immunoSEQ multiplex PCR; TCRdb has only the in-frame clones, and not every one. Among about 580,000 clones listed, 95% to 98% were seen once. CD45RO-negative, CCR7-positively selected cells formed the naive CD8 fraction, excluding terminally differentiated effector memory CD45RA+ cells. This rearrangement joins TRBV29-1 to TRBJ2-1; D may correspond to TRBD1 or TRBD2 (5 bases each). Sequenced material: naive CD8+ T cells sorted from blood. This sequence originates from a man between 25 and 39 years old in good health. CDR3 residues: CSVGDGYNEQFF. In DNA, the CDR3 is TGCAGCGTTGGGGACGGCTACAATGAGCAGTTCTTC.